This T cell receptor (beta chain) was observed in a study of shared clonotypes between healthy human individuals. Findings and limits, study-wide: The study found lower generation probabilities in non-shared clonotypes than in those shared by all four donors. The sampled material consisted only of blood, and tissue repertoires are likely to differ.

V gave up 8 bases and J gave up 4 bases; unmatched junction bases: 9. Per germline, CDR1 SNHLY and CDR2 FYNNEI. The CDR3 has 14 amino acids. Each subset's genomic DNA was shared equally among a number of immunoSEQ plates. The repertoire was sequenced with immunoSEQ multiplex PCR; TCRdb's copy has only in-frame clones and lacks some. This table holds about 1.5 million clones, around 97% found once. This clone was counted once. The antigen remains unidentified. The genes are TRBV2 and TRBJ2-3, with 7 bases aligning to TRBD1. Sequencing used naive CD4+ T cells sorted from blood. Subset described: CD45RA+ positively selected. This TCR derives from a man aged 25 to 40 in good health. The DNA of the CDR3 is TGTGCCAGCTCCAAGGGGGCAGGAGCAGATACGCAGTATTTT. Translating it yields CASSKGAGADTQYF.